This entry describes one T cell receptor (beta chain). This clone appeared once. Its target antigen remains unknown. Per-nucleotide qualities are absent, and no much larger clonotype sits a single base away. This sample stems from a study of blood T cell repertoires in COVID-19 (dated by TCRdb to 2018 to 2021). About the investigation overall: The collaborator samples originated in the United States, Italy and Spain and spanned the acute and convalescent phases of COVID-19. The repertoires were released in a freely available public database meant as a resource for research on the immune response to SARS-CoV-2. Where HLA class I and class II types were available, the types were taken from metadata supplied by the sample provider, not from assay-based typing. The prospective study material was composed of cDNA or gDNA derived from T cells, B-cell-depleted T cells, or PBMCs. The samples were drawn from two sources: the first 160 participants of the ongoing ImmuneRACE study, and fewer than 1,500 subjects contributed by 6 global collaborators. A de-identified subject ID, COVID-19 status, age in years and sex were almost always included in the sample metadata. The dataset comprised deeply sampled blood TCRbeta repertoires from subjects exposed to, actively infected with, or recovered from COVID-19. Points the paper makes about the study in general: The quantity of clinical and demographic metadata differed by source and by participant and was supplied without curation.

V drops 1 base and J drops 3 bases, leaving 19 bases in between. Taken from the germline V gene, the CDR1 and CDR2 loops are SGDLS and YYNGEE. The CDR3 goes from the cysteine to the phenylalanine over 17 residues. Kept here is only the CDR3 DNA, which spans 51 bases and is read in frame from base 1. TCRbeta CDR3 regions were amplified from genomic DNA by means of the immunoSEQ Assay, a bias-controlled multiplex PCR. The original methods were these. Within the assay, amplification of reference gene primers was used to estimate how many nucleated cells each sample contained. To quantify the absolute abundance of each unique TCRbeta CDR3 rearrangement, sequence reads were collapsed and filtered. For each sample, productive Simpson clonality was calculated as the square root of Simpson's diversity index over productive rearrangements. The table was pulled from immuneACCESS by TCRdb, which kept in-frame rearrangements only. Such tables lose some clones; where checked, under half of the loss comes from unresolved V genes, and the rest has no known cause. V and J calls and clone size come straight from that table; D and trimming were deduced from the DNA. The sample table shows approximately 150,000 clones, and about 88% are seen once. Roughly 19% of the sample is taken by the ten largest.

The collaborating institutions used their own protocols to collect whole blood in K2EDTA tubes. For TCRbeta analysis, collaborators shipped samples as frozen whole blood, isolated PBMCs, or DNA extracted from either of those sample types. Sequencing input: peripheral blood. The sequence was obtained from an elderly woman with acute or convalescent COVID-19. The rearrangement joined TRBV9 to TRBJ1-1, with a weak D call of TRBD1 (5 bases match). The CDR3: CASSVSGTEVWDTEAFF. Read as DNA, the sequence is TGTGCCAGCAGCGTATCCGGGACTGAAGTATGGGACACTGAAGCTTTCTTT.